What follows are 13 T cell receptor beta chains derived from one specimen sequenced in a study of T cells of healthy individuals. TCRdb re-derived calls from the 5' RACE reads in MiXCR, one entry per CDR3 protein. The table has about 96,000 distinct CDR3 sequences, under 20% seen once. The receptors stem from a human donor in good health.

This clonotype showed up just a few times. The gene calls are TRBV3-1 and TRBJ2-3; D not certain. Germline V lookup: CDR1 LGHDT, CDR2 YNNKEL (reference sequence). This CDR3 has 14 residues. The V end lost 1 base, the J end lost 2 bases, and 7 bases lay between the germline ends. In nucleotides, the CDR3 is TGTGCCAGCAGCCAAGGCGAGGACACAGATACGCAGTATTTT. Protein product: CASSQGEDTDTQYF.

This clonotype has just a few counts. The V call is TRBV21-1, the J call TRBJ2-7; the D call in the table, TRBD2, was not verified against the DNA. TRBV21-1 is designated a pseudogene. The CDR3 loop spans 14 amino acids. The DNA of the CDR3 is TGTGCCAGCGGAGGGGAGGGTTTAACCTACGAGCAGTACTTC. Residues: CASGGEGLTYEQYF.

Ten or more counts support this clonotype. CDR3 sequence: CASSVGEGIEQFF. The CDR3 nucleotides are TGTGCCAGCAGCGTGGGCGAAGGAATTGAGCAGTTCTTC. This rearrangement joins TRBV9 to TRBJ2-1; D is undetermined. The germline V gene has CDR1 SGDLS and CDR2 YYNGEE. The length of the CDR3 is 13 residues. V was trimmed by 2 bases and J by 9 bases, leaving 12 bases between them.

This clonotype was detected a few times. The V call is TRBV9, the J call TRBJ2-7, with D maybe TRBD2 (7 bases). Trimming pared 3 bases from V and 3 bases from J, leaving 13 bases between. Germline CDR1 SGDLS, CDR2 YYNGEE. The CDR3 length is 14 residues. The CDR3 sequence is CASSAGGLFYEQYF. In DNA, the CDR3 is TGTGCCAGCAGCGCGGGGGGCCTATTCTACGAGCAGTACTTC. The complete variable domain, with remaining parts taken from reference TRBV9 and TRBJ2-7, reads DSGVTQTPKHLITATGQRVTLRCSPRSGDLSVYWYQQSLDQGLQFLIQYYNGEERAKGNILERFSAQQFPDLHSELNLSSLELGDSALYFCASSAGGLFYEQYFGPGTRLTVT.

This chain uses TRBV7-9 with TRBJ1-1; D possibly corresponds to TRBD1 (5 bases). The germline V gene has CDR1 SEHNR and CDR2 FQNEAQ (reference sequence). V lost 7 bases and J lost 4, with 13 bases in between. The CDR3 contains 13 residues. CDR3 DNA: TGTGCCAGCACCCTCGGAGGGGTCACTGAAGCTTTCTTT. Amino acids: CASTLGGVTEAFF. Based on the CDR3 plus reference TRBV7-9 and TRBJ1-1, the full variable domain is DTGVSQNPRHKITKRGQNVTFRCDPISEHNRLYWYRQTLGQGPEFLTYFQNEAQLEKSRLLSDRFSAERPKGSFSTLEIQRTEQGDSAMYLCASTLGGVTEAFFGQGTRLTVV.

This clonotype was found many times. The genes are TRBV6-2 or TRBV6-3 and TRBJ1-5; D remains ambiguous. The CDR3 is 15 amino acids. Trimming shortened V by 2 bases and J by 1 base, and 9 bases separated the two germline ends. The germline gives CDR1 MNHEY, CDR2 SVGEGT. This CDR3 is CASSYRGFSNQPQHF. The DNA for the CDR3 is TGTGCCAGCAGTTACCGGGGATTCAGCAATCAGCCCCAGCATTTT.

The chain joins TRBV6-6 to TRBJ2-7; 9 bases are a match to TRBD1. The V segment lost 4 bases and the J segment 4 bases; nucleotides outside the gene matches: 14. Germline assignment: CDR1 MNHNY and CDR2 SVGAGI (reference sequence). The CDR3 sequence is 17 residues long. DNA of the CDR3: TGTGCCAGCAGTTCAACAGGGGGCGGTTCCTCCCCTTACGAGCAGTACTTC. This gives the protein CASSSTGGGSSPYEQYF.

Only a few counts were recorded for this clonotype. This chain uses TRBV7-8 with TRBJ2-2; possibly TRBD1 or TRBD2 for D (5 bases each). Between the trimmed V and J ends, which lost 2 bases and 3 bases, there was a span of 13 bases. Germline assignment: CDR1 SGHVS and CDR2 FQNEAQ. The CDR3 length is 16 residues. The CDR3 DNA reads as TGTGCCAGCAGCTTACTCGGGACCCGATACACCGGGGAGCTGTTTTTT. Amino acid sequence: CASSLLGTRYTGELFF.

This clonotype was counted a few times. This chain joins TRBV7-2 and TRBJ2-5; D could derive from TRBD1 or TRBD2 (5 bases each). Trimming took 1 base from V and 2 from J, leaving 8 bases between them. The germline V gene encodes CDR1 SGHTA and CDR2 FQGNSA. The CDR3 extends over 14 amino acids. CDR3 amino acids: CASSLEWGQETQYF. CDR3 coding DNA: TGTGCCAGCAGCTTAGAATGGGGGCAAGAGACCCAGTACTTC.

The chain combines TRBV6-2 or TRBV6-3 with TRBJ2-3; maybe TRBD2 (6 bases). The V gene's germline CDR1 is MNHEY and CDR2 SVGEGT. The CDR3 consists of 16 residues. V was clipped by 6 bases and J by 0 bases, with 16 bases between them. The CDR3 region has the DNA TGTGCCAGCAGCTCTGGACTACTCTTTAGCACAGATACGCAGTATTTT. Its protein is CASSSGLLFSTDTQYF.

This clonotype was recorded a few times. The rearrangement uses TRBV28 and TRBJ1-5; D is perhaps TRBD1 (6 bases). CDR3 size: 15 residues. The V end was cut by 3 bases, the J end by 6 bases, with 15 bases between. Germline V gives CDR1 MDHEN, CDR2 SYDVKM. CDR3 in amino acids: CASSLDSSIRQPQHF. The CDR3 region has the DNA TGTGCCAGCAGTTTGGACAGTTCAATCCGTCAGCCCCAGCATTTT.

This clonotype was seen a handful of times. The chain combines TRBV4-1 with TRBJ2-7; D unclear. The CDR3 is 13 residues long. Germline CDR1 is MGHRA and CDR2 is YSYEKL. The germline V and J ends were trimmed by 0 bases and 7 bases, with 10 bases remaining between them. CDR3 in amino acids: CASSQDQFQEQYF. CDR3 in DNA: TGCGCCAGCAGCCAAGATCAGTTTCAAGAGCAGTACTTC.

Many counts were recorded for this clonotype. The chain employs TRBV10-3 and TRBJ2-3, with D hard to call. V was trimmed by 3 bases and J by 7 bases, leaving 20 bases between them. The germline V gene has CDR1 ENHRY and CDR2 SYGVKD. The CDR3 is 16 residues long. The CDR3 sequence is CAISEPRIAFIHTQYF. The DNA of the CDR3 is TGTGCCATCAGTGAACCTAGAATAGCTTTTATACATACGCAGTATTTT.